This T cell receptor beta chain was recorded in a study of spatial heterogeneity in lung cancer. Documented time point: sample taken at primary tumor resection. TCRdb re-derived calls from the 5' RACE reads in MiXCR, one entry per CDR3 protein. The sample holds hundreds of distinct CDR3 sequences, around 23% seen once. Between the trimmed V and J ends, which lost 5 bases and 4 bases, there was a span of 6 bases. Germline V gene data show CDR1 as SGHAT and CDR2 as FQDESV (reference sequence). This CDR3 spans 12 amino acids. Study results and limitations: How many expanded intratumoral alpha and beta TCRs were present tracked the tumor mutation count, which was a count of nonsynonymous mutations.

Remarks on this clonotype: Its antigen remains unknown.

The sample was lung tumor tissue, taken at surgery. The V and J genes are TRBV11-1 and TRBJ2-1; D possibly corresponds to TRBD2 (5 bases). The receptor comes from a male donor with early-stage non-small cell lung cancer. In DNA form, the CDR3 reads TGTGCCAGCAGCCGGGAATACAATGAGCAGTTCTTC. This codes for CASSREYNEQFF.